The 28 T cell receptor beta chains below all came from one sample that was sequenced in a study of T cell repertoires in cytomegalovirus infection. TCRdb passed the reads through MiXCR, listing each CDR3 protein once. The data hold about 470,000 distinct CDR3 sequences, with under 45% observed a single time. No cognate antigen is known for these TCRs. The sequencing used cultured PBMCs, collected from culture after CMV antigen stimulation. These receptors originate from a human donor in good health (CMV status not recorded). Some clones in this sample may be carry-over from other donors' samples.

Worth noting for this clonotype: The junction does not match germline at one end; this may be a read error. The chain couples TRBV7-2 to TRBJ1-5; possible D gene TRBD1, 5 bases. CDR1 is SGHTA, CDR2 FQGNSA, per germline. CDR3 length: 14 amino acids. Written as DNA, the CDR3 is TGTGCCACCAGCCAGGGTTATAGCAATCAGCCCCAGCATTTT. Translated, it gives CATSQGYSNQPQHF.

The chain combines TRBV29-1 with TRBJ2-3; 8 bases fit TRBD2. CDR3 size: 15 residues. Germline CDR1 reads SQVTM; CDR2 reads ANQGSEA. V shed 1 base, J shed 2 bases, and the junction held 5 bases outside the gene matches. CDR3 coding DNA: TGCAGCGTTGAAGGAGGTAGCGGGATCACAGATACGCAGTATTTT. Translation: CSVEGGSGITDTQYF.

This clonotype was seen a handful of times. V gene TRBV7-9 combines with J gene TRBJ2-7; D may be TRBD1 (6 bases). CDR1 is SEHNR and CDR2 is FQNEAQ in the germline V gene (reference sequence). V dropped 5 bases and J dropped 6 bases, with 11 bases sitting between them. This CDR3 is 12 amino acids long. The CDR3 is CASSLDRSEQYF. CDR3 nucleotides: TGTGCCAGCAGCCTGGACAGAAGCGAGCAGTACTTC.

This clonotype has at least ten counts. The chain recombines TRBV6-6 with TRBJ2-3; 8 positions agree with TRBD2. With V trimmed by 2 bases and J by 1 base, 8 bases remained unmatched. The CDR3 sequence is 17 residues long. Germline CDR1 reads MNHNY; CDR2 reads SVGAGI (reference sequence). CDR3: CASSYTPAAGGTDTQYF. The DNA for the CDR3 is TGTGCCAGCAGTTACACCCCCGCAGCGGGAGGCACAGATACGCAGTATTTT.

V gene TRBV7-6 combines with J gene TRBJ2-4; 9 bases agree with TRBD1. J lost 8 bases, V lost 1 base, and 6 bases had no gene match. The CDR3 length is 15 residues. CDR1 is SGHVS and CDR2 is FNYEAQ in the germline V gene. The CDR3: CASSLVQGARDIQYF. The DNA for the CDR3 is TGTGCCAGCAGCTTAGTACAGGGGGCTCGGGACATTCAGTACTTC.

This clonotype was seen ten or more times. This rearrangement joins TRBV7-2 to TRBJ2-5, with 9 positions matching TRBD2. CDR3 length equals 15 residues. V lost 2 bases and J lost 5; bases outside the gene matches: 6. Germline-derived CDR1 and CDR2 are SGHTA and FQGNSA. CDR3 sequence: CASSLRRGGLETQYF. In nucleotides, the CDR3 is TGTGCCAGCAGCTTAAGGCGGGGGGGCCTGGAGACCCAGTACTTC. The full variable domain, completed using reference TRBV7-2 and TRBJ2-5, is GAGVSQSPSNKVTEKGKDVELRCDPISGHTALYWYRQSLGQGLEFLIYFQGNSAPDKSGLPSDRFSAERTGGSVSTLTIQRTQQEDSAVYLCASSLRRGGLETQYFGPGTRLLVL.

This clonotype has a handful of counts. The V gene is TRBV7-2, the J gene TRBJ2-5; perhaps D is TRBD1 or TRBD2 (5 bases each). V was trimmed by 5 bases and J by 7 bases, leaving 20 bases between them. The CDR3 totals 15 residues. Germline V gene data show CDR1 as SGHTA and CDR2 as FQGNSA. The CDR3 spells CASSGTGALSVTQYF. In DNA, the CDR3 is TGTGCCAGCAGCGGGACGGGCGCCCTCTCGGTGACCCAGTACTTC.

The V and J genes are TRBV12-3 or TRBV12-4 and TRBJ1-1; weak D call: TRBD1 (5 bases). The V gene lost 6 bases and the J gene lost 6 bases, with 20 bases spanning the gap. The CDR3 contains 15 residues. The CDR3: CASRPRGGGISEAFF. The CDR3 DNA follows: TGTGCCAGCAGACCCCGGGGGGGGGGAATATCTGAAGCTTTCTTT.

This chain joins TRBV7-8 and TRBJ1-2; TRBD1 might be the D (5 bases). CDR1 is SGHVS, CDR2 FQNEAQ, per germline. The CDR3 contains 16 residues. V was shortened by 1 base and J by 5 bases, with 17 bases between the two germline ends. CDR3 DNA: TGTGCCAGCAGCTTAGAAAGGGCAGGGTACGATTATGGCTACACCTTC. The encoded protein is CASSLERAGYDYGYTF.

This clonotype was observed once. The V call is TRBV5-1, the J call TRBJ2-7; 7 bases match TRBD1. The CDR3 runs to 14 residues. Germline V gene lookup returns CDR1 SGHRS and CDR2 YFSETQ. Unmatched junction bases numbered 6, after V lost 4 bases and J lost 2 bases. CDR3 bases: TGCGCCAGCAGCACCGGACAGGTTGCCTACGAGCAGTACTTC. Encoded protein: CASSTGQVAYEQYF.

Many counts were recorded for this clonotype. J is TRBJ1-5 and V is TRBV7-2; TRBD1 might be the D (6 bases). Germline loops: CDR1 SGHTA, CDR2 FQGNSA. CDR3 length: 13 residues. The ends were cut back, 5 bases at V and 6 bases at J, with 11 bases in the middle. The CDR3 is CASSQGSFQPQHF. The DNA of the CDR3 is TGTGCCAGCAGCCAGGGGTCGTTTCAGCCCCAGCATTTT.

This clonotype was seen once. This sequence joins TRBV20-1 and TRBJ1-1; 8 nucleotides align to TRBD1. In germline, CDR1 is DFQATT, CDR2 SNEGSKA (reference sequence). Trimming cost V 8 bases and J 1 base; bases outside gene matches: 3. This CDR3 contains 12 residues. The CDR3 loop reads CSPTGGNTEAFF. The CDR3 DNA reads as TGCAGTCCCACAGGGGGGAACACTGAAGCTTTCTTT.

CDR3 sequence reads: CASSWTSLNEQFF. The CDR3 DNA is TGTGCCAGCAGCTGGACTAGTCTGAATGAGCAGTTCTTC. This rearrangement joins TRBV11-3 to TRBJ2-1, with TRBD2 matching over 7 bases. CDR1 is SGHNT and CDR2 is YENEEA in the germline V gene. Germline trimming cut 4 bases from V and 7 bases from J; bases unmatched to any gene: 4. The CDR3 contains 13 residues.

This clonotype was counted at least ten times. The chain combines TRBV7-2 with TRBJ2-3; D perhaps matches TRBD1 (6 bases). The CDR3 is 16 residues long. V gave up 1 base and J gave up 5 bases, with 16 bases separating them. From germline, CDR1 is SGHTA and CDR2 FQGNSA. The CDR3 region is CASSLERGSYGDTQYF. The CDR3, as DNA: TGTGCCAGCAGCTTAGAGAGGGGGTCGTATGGAGATACGCAGTATTTT.

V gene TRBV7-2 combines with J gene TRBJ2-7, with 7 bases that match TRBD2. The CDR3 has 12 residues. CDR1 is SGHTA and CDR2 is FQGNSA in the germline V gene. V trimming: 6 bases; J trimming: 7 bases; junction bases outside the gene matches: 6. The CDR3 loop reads CASSQTSWEQYF. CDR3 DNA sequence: TGTGCCAGCAGTCAGACTAGCTGGGAGCAGTACTTC.

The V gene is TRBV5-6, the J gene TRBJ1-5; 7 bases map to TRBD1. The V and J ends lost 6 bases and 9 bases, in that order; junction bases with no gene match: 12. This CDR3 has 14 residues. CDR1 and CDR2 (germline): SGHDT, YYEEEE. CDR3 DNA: TGTGCCAGCACCGCCCGGACAGGCCCGGGGCCCCAGCATTTT. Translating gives CASTARTGPGPQHF.

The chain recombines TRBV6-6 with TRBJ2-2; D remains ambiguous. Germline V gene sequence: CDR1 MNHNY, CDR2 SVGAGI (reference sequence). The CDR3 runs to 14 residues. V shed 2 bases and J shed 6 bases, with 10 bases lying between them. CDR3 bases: TGTGCCAGCAGTTACGGCAGCAGACCCGGGGAGCTGTTTTTT. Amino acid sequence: CASSYGSRPGELFF.

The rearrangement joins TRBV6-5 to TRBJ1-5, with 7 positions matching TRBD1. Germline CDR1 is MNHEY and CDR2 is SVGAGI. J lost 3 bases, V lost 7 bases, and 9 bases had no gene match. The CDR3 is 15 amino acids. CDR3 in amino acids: CASNLRQGHNQPQHF. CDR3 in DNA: TGTGCCAGCAACCTCAGACAGGGACACAATCAGCCCCAGCATTTT.

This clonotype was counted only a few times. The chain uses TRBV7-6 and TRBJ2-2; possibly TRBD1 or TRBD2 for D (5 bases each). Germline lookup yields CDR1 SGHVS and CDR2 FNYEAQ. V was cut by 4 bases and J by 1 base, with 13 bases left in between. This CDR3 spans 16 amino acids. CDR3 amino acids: CASSWGIRRNTGELFF. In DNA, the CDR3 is TGTGCCAGCAGCTGGGGGATACGGCGGAACACCGGGGAGCTGTTTTTT.

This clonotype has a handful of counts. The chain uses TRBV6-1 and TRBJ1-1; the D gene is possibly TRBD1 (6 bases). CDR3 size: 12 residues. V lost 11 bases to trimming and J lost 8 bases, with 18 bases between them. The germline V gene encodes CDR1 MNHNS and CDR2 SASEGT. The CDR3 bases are TGTGCCCTAAGGGGGGCGGGGGGAGAAGCTTTCTTT. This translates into CALRGAGGEAFF.

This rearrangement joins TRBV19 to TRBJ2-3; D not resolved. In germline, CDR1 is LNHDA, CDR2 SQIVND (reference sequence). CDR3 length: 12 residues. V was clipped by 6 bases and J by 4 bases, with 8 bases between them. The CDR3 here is CASSETSDTQYF. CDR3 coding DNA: TGTGCCAGTAGCGAAACGTCAGATACGCAGTATTTT.

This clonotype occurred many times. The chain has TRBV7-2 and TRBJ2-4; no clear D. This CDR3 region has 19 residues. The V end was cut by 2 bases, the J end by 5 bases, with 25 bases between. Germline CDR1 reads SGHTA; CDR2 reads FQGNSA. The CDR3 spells CASSLTLKAVPSEENIQYF. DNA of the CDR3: TGTGCCAGCAGCTTAACTCTCAAGGCAGTCCCAAGCGAGGAAAACATTCAGTACTTC.

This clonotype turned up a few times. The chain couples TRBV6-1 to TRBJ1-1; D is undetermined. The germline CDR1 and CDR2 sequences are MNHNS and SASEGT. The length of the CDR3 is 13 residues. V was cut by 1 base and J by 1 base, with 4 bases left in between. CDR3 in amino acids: CASSEDPNTEAFF. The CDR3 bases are TGTGCCAGCAGTGAAGACCCGAACACTGAAGCTTTCTTT.

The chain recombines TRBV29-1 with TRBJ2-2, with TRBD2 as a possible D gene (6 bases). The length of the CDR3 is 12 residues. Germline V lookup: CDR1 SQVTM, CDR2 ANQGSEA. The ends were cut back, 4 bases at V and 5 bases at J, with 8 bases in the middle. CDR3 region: CSVVGRTGELFF. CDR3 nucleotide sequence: TGCAGCGTTGTTGGGAGGACCGGGGAGCTGTTTTTT.

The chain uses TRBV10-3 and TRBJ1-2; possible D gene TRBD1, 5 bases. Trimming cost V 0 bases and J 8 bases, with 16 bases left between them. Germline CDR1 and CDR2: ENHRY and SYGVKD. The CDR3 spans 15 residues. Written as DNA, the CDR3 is TGTGCCATCAGTGAGTCGGACGGGGAGAGGGGCGGCTACACCTTC. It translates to CAISESDGERGGYTF.

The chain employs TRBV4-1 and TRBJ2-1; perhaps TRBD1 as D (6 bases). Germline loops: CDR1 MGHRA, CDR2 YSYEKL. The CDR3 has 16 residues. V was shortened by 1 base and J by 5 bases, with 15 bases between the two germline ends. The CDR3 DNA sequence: TGCGCCAGCAGCCAAGTCTGGGGGCTTTTACACAATGAGCAGTTCTTC. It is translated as CASSQVWGLLHNEQFF.

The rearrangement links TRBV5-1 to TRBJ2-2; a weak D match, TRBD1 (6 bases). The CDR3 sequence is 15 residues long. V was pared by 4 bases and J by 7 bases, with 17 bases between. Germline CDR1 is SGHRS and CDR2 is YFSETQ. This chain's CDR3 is CASSPGADRNGELFF. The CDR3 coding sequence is TGCGCCAGCAGCCCAGGGGCGGATCGGAACGGGGAGCTGTTTTTT.

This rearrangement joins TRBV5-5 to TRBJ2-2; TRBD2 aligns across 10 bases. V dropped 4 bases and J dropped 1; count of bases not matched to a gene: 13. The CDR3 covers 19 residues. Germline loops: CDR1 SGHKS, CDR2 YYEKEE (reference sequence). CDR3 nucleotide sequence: TGTGCCAGCAGCCGGGGCGGGCTAGCGGGAGTACTGAACACCGGGGAGCTGTTTTTT. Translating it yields CASSRGGLAGVLNTGELFF.